One and the same sample provided the 30 T cell receptor beta chains below, sequenced in a study of T cell repertoires in MIS-A myocarditis. Clones were read by immunoSEQ multiplex PCR, and TCRdb kept only the in-frame ones, dropping some. The table has about 6,600 clones, about 81% seen once. Sequenced: right inferior lung lobe tissue obtained at autopsy. These receptors were collected from a man aged 18 to 29 with fulminant myocarditis from multisystem inflammatory syndrome in adults (MIS-A) after COVID-19.

This clone was seen a single time. The chain combines TRBV7-2 with TRBJ2-7; 7 positions match TRBD1. V dropped 1 base and J dropped 0; count of bases not matched to a gene: 0. Germline V CDR1 and CDR2: SGHTA, FQGNSA. The CDR3 loop spans 14 amino acids. Here the CDR3 reads CASSLDRGSYEQYF. The CDR3 coding sequence is TGTGCCAGCAGCTTAGACAGGGGCTCCTACGAGCAGTACTTC.

The chain combines TRBV7-2 with TRBJ2-7; TRBD2 agrees at 8 bases. V shed 5 bases, J shed 3 bases, and the junction held 3 bases outside the gene matches. CDR3 size: 13 residues. The germline CDR1 and CDR2 sequences are SGHTA and FQGNSA. In DNA, the CDR3 is TGTGCCAGCAGCCTTACTAGCGGCTACGAGCAGTACTTC. It is translated as CASSLTSGYEQYF.

This clone has more than one count but fewer than ten. The chain links TRBV27 to TRBJ1-2; D unclear. The germline CDR1 and CDR2 sequences are MNHEY and SMNVEV (reference sequence). With 5 bases removed from V and 6 bases from J, the gap between germline ends came to 10 bases. The CDR3 contains 12 residues. CDR3 coding DNA: TGTGCCAGCAGTACGAGGGATCATGGCTACACCTTC. Translating gives CASSTRDHGYTF.

The chain links TRBV15 to TRBJ1-1; no definite D call. The CDR3 is 16 residues long. CDR1 LNHNV and CDR2 YYDKDF come from the germline V gene (reference sequence). With 0 bases removed from V and 3 bases from J, the gap between germline ends came to 14 bases. The CDR3 spells CATSRDFSRQHTEAFF. CDR3 nucleotide sequence: TGTGCCACCAGCAGAGATTTCAGTAGACAACACACTGAAGCTTTCTTT.

The chain combines TRBV30 with TRBJ1-5; the match to TRBD1 covers 7 bases. The V gene's germline CDR1 is GTSNPN and CDR2 SVGIG (reference sequence). The CDR3 is made up of 15 amino acids. The V gene end was trimmed by 0 bases and the J gene end by 1 base; junction bases not matched to a gene: 3. The CDR3 nucleotides read TGTGCCTGGAGTGTAACGACAGGGAGCAATCAGCCCCAGCATTTT. Translation gives CAWSVTTGSNQPQHF.

The genes are TRBV4-2 and TRBJ2-7; D unresolved. V was cut by 0 bases and J by 5 bases, with 8 bases left in between. This CDR3 contains 13 residues. The germline V gene encodes CDR1 LGHNA and CDR2 YNFKEQ. CDR3 nucleotides: TGTGCCAGCAGCCAAGAGTCAGGACACGAGCAGTACTTC. This gives the protein CASSQESGHEQYF.

The chain couples TRBV30 to TRBJ2-2, with 9 bases matching TRBD2. The V segment lost 2 bases and the J segment 0 bases; nucleotides outside the gene matches: 1. Germline assignment: CDR1 GTSNPN and CDR2 SVGIG (reference sequence). This CDR3 region has 15 residues. CDR3: CAWSRLAANTGELFF. CDR3 coding DNA: TGTGCCTGGAGTAGACTAGCGGCGAACACCGGGGAGCTGTTTTTT.

The CDR3 nucleotides read TGTGCCAGTAGTCCCAAGGGGGTCTCCTACGAGCAGTACTTC. This encodes CASSPKGVSYEQYF. J is TRBJ2-7 and V is TRBV19; D possibly corresponds to TRBD1 (6 bases). Germline V gene sequence: CDR1 LNHDA, CDR2 SQIVND (reference sequence). CDR3 length equals 14 residues. With 5 bases removed from V and 0 bases from J, the gap between germline ends came to 11 bases.

The V call is TRBV5-1, the J call TRBJ1-1; unclear D gene. Germline V gene data show CDR1 as SGHRS and CDR2 as YFSETQ. The CDR3 sequence is 13 residues long. V was pared by 1 base and J by 1 base, with 5 bases between. CDR3 sequence: CASSLLKNTEAFF. The CDR3 DNA sequence: TGCGCCAGCAGCTTGTTAAAGAACACTGAAGCTTTCTTT.

The CDR3 reads CASSLERTGKDSYEQYF. In nucleotides, the CDR3 is TGTGCCAGCAGCCTCGAACGGACAGGGAAAGACTCCTACGAGCAGTACTTC. The rearrangement links TRBV5-6 to TRBJ2-7, with 8 bases that match TRBD1. V was pared by 4 bases and J by 0 bases, with 12 bases of the junction left unmatched. Germline V gene data show CDR1 as SGHDT and CDR2 as YYEEEE. This CDR3 spans 17 amino acids.

This chain connects TRBV5-1 to TRBJ2-3; possibly TRBD2 for D (5 bases). This CDR3 comprises 14 residues. CDR1 is SGHRS and CDR2 is YFSETQ in the germline V gene. Trimming stripped 4 bases from V and 0 bases from J, with 9 bases between. The CDR3 loop reads CASSPRGSTDTQYF. The DNA of the CDR3 is TGCGCCAGCAGCCCCCGGGGTAGCACAGATACGCAGTATTTT.

For the CDR3, the DNA is TGTGCCACCAGTGATCGGAACGAGCAGTACTTC. Its translation is CATSDRNEQYF. V usage is TRBV24-1 and J usage is TRBJ2-7; D unclear. This CDR3 comprises 11 residues. V was shortened by 3 bases and J by 5 bases, with 4 bases between the two germline ends. Per the germline V gene, CDR1 is KGHDR and CDR2 is SFDVKD.

This clone appeared once. Other DNA sequences from this sample encode an identical CDR3 as well. J is TRBJ1-3 and V is TRBV9; no firm D call. The germline V and J ends were trimmed by 2 bases and 0 bases, with 0 bases remaining between them. The CDR3 runs 12 residues. CDR1 SGDLS and CDR2 YYNGEE come from the germline V gene. The CDR3 nucleotides are TGTGCCAGCAGCGTCTCTGGAAACACCATATATTTT. It yields the protein CASSVSGNTIYF.

The V and J genes are TRBV19 and TRBJ2-1, with D perhaps given as TRBD1 or TRBD2 (5 bases each). Germline CDR1 reads LNHDA; CDR2 reads SQIVND (reference sequence). Between the trimmed V and J ends, which lost 5 bases and 7 bases, there was a span of 9 bases. The CDR3 contains 12 residues. CDR3 DNA: TGTGCCAGTAGTTGGGGGTCTAATGAGCAGTTCTTC. It specifies CASSWGSNEQFF.

J is TRBJ1-4 and V is TRBV7-9; 7 bases are a match to TRBD1. V was clipped by 5 bases and J by 5 bases; unmatched bases: 2. This CDR3 spans 13 amino acids. Germline V CDR1 and CDR2: SEHNR, FQNEAQ (reference sequence). The CDR3 loop is CASSGTENEKLFF. CDR3 DNA: TGTGCCAGCAGCGGGACAGAGAATGAAAAACTGTTTTTT.

This clone was seen a handful of times. This chain joins TRBV4-3 and TRBJ1-1; maybe TRBD1 (5 bases). Trimming removed 4 bases from V and 3 bases from J, with 15 bases in between. This CDR3 region has 15 residues. Germline assignment: CDR1 LGHNA and CDR2 YSLEER. The CDR3 nucleotides are TGCGCCAGCAGCCCCTATCCCGGGGCGCACACTGAAGCTTTCTTT. This encodes CASSPYPGAHTEAFF.

V and J are TRBV19 and TRBJ2-1; 11 bases agree with TRBD2. Trimming took 6 bases from V and 5 from J; bases not matched to a gene: 9. From germline, CDR1 is LNHDA and CDR2 SQIVND (reference sequence). The CDR3 extends over 16 amino acids. The CDR3 loop reads CASSLRLAGRDNEQFF. CDR3 DNA: TGTGCCAGTAGCCTTCGACTAGCGGGGAGGGACAATGAGCAGTTCTTC.

The chain combines TRBV5-1 with TRBJ2-7, with D possibly matching TRBD2 (5 bases). Trimming took 4 bases from V and 4 from J, leaving 15 bases between them. This CDR3 has 14 residues. CDR1 and CDR2 from the germline V gene are SGHRS and YFSETQ. CDR3 protein: CASSPSGSGYEQYF. The CDR3 DNA reads TGCGCCAGCAGCCCTTCGGGGAGTGGGTACGAGCAGTACTTC.

The CDR3 DNA reads as TGTGCCAGCAGCAAGTACAATGAGCAGTTCTTC. Encoded protein: CASSKYNEQFF. V gene TRBV11-3 combines with J gene TRBJ2-1; D is ambiguous. Trimming left V 5 bases short and J 4 bases short, with 3 bases between. The CDR3 consists of 11 residues. CDR1 is SGHNT, CDR2 YENEEA, per germline.

V usage is TRBV6-6 and J usage is TRBJ1-4; D is undetermined. CDR1 and CDR2 (germline): MNHNY, SVGAGI (reference sequence). V shed 4 bases and J shed 10 bases, with 13 bases lying between them. CDR3 length: 13 amino acids. DNA of the CDR3: TGTGCCAGCAGTTCGGACGGATTTGGAAAACTGTTTTTT. This translates into CASSSDGFGKLFF.

The gene calls are TRBV9 and TRBJ2-3; D is perhaps TRBD1 or TRBD2 (5 bases each). The V end was cut by 0 bases, the J end by 2 bases, with 10 bases between. The CDR3 runs 15 residues. Germline CDR1 and CDR2: SGDLS and YYNGEE. The CDR3 loop is CASSVAPGHTDTQYF. The CDR3 DNA reads as TGTGCCAGCAGCGTAGCTCCGGGGCACACAGATACGCAGTATTTT.

The chain combines TRBV30 with TRBJ1-1; 7 nucleotides agree with TRBD1. The CDR3 is 17 residues long. The germline CDR1 and CDR2 sequences are GTSNPN and SVGIG (reference sequence). The V gene end was trimmed by 1 base and the J gene end by 6 bases; junction bases not matched to a gene: 17. The CDR3 loop is CAWSALRGRPGFAEAFF. CDR3 nucleotides: TGTGCCTGGAGTGCTTTAAGGGGGCGCCCGGGTTTTGCTGAAGCTTTCTTT.

This chain connects TRBV4-1 to TRBJ2-3; TRBD2 agrees at 8 bases. CDR3 length equals 16 residues. With 4 bases clipped from V and 6 bases from J, the junction kept 12 bases outside the gene matches. The germline CDR1 and CDR2 sequences are MGHRA and YSYEKL. The CDR3, as DNA: TGCGCCAGCAGCCGAGCGGCGGCGGGGGGCTTGGATACGCAGTATTTT. Encoded protein: CASSRAAAGGLDTQYF.

CDR3 sequence reads: CASSDPGPLGDSPLHF. In DNA form, the CDR3 reads TGTGCCAGCAGCGACCCGGGACCGCTAGGGGATTCACCCCTCCACTTT. The chain is built from TRBV13 and TRBJ1-6, with D possibly being TRBD1 (5 bases). Trimming removed 5 bases at V and 8 bases at J, with 19 bases between. This CDR3 has 16 residues. Germline CDR1 reads PRHDT; CDR2 reads FYEKMQ (reference sequence).

This clone was observed a single time. CDR3 loop: CASHDGGQRNEQYF. The CDR3 region has the DNA TGTGCCAGTCACGATGGAGGGCAAAGGAACGAGCAGTACTTC. This rearrangement joins TRBV19 to TRBJ2-7, with a possible D match to TRBD2 (6 bases). Germline-derived CDR1 and CDR2 are LNHDA and SQIVND (reference sequence). V dropped 8 bases and J dropped 5 bases, with 19 bases sitting between them. The CDR3 runs to 14 residues.

This chain links TRBV30 with TRBJ1-4; no clear D gene. The germline V gene has CDR1 GTSNPN and CDR2 SVGIG (reference sequence). CDR3 size: 13 residues. The V end lost 2 bases, the J end lost 7 bases, and 11 bases lay between the germline ends. CDR3 protein: CAWSSDSSEKLFF. DNA for the CDR3: TGTGCCTGGAGTAGTGACTCGAGTGAAAAACTGTTTTTT.

J is TRBJ2-3 and V is TRBV19; perhaps TRBD1 as D (6 bases). CDR3 length: 13 amino acids. Trimming shortened V by 5 bases and J by 9 bases, and 15 bases separated the two germline ends. Germline lookup yields CDR1 LNHDA and CDR2 SQIVND (reference sequence). The CDR3 spells CASSPGPGTTQYF. DNA of the CDR3: TGTGCCAGTAGTCCCGGTCCTGGGACAACGCAGTATTTT. Full variable domain (remainder filled in from reference TRBV19 and TRBJ2-3): DGGITQSPKYLFRKEGQNVTLSCEQNLNHDAMYWYRQDPGQGLRLIYYSQIVNDFQKGDIAEGYSVSREKKESFPLTVTSAQKNPTAFYLCASSPGPGTTQYFGPGTRLTVL.

The chain carries TRBV29-1 and TRBJ2-3, with a weak D call TRBD1 (7 bases). From germline, CDR1 is SQVTM and CDR2 ANQGSEA. The germline V and J ends were trimmed by 4 bases and 0 bases, with 14 bases remaining between them. CDR3 length equals 15 residues. Written as DNA, the CDR3 is TGCAGCGTTGGCAGGGGGGCCTTAAGCACAGATACGCAGTATTTT. This gives the protein CSVGRGALSTDTQYF.

This clone was observed a handful of times. The chain links TRBV14 to TRBJ2-2, with 9 positions matching TRBD1. The CDR3 sequence is 17 residues long. With 4 bases clipped from V and 4 bases from J, the junction kept 10 bases outside the gene matches. Germline V gene lookup returns CDR1 SGHDN and CDR2 FVKESK. The CDR3 region has the DNA TGTGCCAGCAGCCGACAGGGGGACAGCGGTCTCACCGGGGAGCTGTTTTTT. Residues: CASSRQGDSGLTGELFF. The full variable domain, its missing parts supplied by reference TRBV14 and TRBJ2-2, is EAGVTQFPSHSVIEKGQTVTLRCDPISGHDNLYWYRRVMGKEIKFLLHFVKESKQDESGMPNNRFLAERTGGTYSTLKVQPAELEDSGVYFCASSRQGDSGLTGELFFGEGSRLTVL.

The gene calls are TRBV9 and TRBJ2-3; D unclear. Per the germline V gene, CDR1 is SGDLS and CDR2 is YYNGEE. The germline V and J ends were trimmed by 3 bases and 4 bases, with 9 bases remaining between them. This CDR3 has 13 amino acids. This CDR3 reads CASSGSQADTQYF. DNA for the CDR3: TGTGCCAGCAGCGGATCTCAGGCAGATACGCAGTATTTT.